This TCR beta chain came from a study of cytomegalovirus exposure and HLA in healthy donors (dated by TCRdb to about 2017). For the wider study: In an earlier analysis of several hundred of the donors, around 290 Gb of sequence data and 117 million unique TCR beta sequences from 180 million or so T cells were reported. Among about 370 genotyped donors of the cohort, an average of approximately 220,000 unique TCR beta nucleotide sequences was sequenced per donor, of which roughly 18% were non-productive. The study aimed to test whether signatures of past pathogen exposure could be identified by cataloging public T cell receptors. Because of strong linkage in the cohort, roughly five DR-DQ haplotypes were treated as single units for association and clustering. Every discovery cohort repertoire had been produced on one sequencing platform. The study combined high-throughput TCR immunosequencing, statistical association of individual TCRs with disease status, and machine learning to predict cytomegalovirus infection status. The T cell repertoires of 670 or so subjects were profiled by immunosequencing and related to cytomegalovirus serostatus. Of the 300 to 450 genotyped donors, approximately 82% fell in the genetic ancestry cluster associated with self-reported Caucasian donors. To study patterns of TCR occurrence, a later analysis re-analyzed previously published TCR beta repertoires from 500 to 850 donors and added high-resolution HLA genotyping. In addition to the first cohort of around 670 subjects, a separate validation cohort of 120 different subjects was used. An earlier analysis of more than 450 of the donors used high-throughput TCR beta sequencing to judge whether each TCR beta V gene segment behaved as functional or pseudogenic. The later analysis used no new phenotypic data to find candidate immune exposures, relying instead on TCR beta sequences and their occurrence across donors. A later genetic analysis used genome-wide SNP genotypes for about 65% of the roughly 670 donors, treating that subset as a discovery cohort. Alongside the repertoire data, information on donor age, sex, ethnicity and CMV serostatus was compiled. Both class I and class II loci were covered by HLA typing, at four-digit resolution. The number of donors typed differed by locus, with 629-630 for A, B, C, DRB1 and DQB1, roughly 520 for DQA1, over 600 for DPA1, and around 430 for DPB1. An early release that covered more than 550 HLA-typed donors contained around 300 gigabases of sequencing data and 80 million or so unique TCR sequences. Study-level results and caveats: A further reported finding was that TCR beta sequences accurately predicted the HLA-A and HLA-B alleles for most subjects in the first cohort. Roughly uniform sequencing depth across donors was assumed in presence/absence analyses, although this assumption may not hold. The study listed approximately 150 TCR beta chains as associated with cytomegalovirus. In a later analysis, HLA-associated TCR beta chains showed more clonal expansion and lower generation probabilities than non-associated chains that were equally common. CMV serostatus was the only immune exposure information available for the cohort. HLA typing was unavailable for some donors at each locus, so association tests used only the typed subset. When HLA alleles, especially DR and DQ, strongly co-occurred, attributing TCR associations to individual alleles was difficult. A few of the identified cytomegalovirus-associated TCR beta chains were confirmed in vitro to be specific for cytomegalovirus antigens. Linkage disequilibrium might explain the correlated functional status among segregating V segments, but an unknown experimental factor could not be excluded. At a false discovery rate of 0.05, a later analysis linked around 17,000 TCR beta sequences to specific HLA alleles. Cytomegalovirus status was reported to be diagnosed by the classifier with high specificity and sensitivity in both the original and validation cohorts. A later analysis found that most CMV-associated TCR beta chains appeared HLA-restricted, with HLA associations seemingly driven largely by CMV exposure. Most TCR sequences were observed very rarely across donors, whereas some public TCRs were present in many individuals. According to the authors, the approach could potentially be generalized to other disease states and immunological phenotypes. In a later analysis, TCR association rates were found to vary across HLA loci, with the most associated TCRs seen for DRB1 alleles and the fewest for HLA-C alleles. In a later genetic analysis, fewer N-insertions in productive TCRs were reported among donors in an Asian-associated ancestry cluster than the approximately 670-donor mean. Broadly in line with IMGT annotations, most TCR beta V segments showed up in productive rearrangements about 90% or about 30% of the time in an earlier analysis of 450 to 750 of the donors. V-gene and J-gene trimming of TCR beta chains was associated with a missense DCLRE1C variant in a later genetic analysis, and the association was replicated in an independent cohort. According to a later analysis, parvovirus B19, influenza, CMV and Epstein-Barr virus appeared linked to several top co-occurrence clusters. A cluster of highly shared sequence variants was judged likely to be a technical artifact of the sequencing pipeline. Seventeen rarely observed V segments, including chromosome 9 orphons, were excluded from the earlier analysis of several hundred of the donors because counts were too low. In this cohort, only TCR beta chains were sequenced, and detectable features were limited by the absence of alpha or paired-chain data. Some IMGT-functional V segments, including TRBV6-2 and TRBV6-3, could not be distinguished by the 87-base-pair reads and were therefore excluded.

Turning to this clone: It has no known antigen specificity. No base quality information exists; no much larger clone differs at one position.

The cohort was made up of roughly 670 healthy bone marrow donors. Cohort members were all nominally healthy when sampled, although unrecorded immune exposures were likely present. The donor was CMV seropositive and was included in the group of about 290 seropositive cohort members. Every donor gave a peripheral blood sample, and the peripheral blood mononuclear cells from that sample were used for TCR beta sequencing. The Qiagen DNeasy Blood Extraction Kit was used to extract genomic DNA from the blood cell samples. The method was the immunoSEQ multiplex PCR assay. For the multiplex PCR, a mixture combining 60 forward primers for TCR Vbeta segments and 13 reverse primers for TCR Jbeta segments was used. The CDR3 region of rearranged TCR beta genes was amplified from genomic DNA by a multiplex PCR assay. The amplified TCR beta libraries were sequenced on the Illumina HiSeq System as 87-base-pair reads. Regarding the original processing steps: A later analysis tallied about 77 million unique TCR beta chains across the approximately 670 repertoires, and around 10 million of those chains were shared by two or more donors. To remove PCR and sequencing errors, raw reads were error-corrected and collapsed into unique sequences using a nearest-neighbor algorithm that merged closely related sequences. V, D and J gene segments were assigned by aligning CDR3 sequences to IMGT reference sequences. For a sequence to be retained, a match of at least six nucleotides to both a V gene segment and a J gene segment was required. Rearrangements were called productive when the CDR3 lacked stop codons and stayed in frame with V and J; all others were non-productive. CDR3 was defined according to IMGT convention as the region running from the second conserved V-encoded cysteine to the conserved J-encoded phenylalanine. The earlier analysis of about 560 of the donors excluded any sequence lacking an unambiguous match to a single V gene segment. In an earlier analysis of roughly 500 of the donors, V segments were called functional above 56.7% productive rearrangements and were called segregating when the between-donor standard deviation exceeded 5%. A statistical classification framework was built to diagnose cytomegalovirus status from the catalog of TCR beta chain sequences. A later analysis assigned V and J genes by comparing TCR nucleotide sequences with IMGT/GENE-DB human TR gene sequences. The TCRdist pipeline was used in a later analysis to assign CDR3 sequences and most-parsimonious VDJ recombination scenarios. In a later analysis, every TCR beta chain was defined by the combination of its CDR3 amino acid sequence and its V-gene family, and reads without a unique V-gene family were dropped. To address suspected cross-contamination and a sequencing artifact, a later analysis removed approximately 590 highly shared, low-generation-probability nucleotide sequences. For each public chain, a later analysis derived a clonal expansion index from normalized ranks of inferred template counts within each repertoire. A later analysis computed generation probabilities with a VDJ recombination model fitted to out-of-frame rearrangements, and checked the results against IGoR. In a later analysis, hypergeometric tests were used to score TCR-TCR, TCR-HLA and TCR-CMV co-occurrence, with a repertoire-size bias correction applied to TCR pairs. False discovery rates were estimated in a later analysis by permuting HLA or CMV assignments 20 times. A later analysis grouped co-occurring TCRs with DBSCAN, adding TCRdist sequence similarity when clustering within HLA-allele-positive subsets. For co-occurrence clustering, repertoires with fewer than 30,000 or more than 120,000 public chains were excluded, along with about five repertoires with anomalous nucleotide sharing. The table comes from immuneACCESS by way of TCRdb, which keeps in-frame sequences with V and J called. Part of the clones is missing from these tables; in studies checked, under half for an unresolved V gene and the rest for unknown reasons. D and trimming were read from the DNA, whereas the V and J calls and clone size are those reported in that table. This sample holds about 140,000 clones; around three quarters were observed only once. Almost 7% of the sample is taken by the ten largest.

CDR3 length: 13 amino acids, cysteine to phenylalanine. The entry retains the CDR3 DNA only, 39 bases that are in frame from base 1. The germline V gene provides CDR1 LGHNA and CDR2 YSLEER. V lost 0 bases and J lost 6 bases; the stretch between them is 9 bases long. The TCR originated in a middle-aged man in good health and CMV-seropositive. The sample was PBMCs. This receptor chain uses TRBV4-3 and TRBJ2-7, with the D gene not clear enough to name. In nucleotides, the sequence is TGCGCCAGCAGCCAAGAGAGTTGGAGCGAGCAGTACTTC. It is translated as CASSQESWSEQYF.